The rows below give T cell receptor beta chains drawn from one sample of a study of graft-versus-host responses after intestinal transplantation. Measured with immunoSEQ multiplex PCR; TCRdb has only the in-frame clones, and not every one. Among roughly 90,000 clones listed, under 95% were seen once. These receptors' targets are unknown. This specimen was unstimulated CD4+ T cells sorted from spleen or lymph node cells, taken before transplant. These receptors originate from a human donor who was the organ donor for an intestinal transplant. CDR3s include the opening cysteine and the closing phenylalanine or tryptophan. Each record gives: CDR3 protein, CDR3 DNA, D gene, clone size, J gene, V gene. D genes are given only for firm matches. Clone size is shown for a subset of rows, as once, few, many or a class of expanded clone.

CDR3 protein: CASSLFEGDGYTF
CDR3 DNA: TGTGCCAGCAGCTTATTTGAAGGGGATGGCTACACCTTC
D gene: -
clone size: -
J gene: TRBJ1-2
V gene: TRBV7-9

CDR3 protein: CASSLGLGETQYF
CDR3 DNA: TGTGCCAGCAGCTTAGGTCTAGGAGAGACCCAGTACTTC
D gene: -
clone size: -
J gene: TRBJ2-5
V gene: TRBV7-9

CDR3 protein: CASSHGQRSYQETQYF
CDR3 DNA: TGTGCCAGCAGCCACGGACAGCGGTCGTACCAAGAGACCCAGTACTTC
D gene: -
clone size: -
J gene: TRBJ2-5
V gene: TRBV9

CDR3 protein: CASRNSLQVYF
CDR3 DNA: TGTGCCAGCAGAAACAGCCTCCAGGTGTACTTC
D gene: -
clone size: -
J gene: TRBJ1-2
V gene: TRBV7-2

CDR3 protein: CASIQTGRSLKTQYF
CDR3 DNA: TGTGCCAGCATCCAGACAGGGAGGTCCCTGAAGACCCAGTACTTC
D gene: -
clone size: -
J gene: TRBJ2-5
V gene: TRBV28

CDR3 protein: CASSGGLAGEAGELFF
CDR3 DNA: TGTGCCAGTAGTGGGGGACTAGCGGGAGAGGCGGGGGAGCTGTTTTTT
D gene: TRBD2
clone size: once
J gene: TRBJ2-2
V gene: TRBV19

CDR3 protein: CASSWAGVSGDEQFF
CDR3 DNA: TGCGCCAGCAGCTGGGCAGGGGTCTCTGGGGATGAGCAGTTCTTC
D gene: -
clone size: -
J gene: TRBJ2-1
V gene: TRBV5-1

CDR3 protein: CASSPSREDYGYTF
CDR3 DNA: TGTGCCAGCAGCCCAAGCAGGGAGGACTATGGCTACACCTTC
D gene: -
clone size: -
J gene: TRBJ1-2
V gene: TRBV5-6

CDR3 protein: CASSEGTGNTEAFF
CDR3 DNA: TGTGCCAGCAGTGAAGGGACAGGGAACACTGAAGCTTTCTTT
D gene: TRBD1
clone size: -
J gene: TRBJ1-1
V gene: TRBV6-1

CDR3 protein: CAWSVQGQFAVQYF
CDR3 DNA: TGTGCCTGGAGTGTGCAGGGTCAATTTGCGGTGCAGTACTTC
D gene: -
clone size: once
J gene: TRBJ2-7
V gene: TRBV30

CDR3 protein: CATSRATSGGWEQYF
CDR3 DNA: TGTGCCACCAGCAGAGCGACTAGCGGGGGATGGGAGCAGTACTTC
D gene: TRBD2
clone size: -
J gene: TRBJ2-7
V gene: TRBV15

CDR3 protein: CASSESRGTRPDTQYF
CDR3 DNA: TGTGCCAGCAGTGAATCGCGCGGGACTAGGCCAGATACGCAGTATTTT
D gene: TRBD2
clone size: -
J gene: TRBJ2-3
V gene: TRBV25-1

CDR3 protein: CASSGQIREEQFF
CDR3 DNA: TGCGCCAGCAGTGGACAGATTCGGGAGGAGCAGTTCTTC
D gene: -
clone size: -
J gene: TRBJ2-1
V gene: TRBV10-1

CDR3 protein: CASSPGQGVGNTIYF
CDR3 DNA: TGCGCCAGCAGCCCGGGACAGGGGGTCGGAAACACCATATATTTT
D gene: TRBD1
clone size: -
J gene: TRBJ1-3
V gene: TRBV5-1

CDR3 protein: CAWTYDRDTEAFF
CDR3 DNA: TGTGCCTGGACATACGACAGGGACACTGAAGCTTTCTTT
D gene: TRBD1
clone size: -
J gene: TRBJ1-1
V gene: TRBV30

CDR3 protein: CASSFRGWSSYEQYF
CDR3 DNA: TGTGCCAGCAGCTTCAGGGGGTGGTCCTCCTACGAGCAGTACTTC
D gene: TRBD1
clone size: -
J gene: TRBJ2-7
V gene: TRBV13

CDR3 protein: CASSLVGEARGETQYF
CDR3 DNA: TGCGCCAGCAGCTTGGTAGGCGAGGCCCGAGGGGAGACCCAGTACTTC
D gene: -
clone size: -
J gene: TRBJ2-5
V gene: TRBV5-1

CDR3 protein: CASSPGQGHYGYTF
CDR3 DNA: TGCGCCAGCAGCCCGGGACAGGGACACTATGGCTACACCTTC
D gene: TRBD1
clone size: -
J gene: TRBJ1-2
V gene: TRBV5-1

CDR3 protein: CASKLRGTSGRKWETQYF
CDR3 DNA: TGTGCCAGCAAACTAAGAGGGACTAGCGGGAGGAAGTGGGAGACCCAGTACTTC
D gene: TRBD2
clone size: -
J gene: TRBJ2-5
V gene: TRBV28

CDR3 protein: CASRKGQGNTGELFF
CDR3 DNA: TGTGCAAGTCGGAAGGGACAGGGGAACACCGGGGAGCTGTTTTTT
D gene: -
clone size: -
J gene: TRBJ2-2
V gene: TRBV12-2

CDR3 protein: CASSWGLAGDTDTQYF
CDR3 DNA: TGCGCCAGCAGCTGGGGACTAGCGGGGGACACAGATACGCAGTATTTT
D gene: TRBD2
clone size: -
J gene: TRBJ2-3
V gene: TRBV4-1

CDR3 protein: CASGTSEETQYF
CDR3 DNA: TGTGCCAGCGGGACTAGCGAAGAGACCCAGTACTTC
D gene: TRBD2
clone size: -
J gene: TRBJ2-5
V gene: TRBV6-1

CDR3 protein: CASAIDRLNQPQHF
CDR3 DNA: TGTGCCAGCGCGATCGACAGACTCAATCAGCCCCAGCATTTT
D gene: -
clone size: once
J gene: TRBJ1-5
V gene: TRBV27

CDR3 protein: CASSKFGGDYGYTF
CDR3 DNA: TGTGCCAGCAGCAAATTCGGGGGAGACTATGGCTACACCTTC
D gene: -
clone size: once
J gene: TRBJ1-2
V gene: TRBV11-3

CDR3 protein: CSVGQGGMNGYTF
CDR3 DNA: TGCAGCGTTGGACAGGGGGGGATGAATGGCTACACCTTC
D gene: TRBD1
clone size: -
J gene: TRBJ1-2
V gene: TRBV29-1

CDR3 protein: CASSFRRGLDHYNSPLHF
CDR3 DNA: TGTGCCAGCAGTTTCCGTCGGGGGTTGGACCACTATAATTCACCCCTCCACTTT
D gene: -
clone size: -
J gene: TRBJ1-6
V gene: TRBV28

CDR3 protein: CASSFRYSNQPQHF
CDR3 DNA: TGTGCCAGCAGTTTCCGTTATAGCAATCAGCCCCAGCATTTT
D gene: -
clone size: -
J gene: TRBJ1-5
V gene: TRBV27

CDR3 protein: CASSLGSDTEAFF
CDR3 DNA: TGTGCCAGCAGCTTAGGATCGGACACTGAAGCTTTCTTT
D gene: -
clone size: -
J gene: TRBJ1-1
V gene: TRBV11-3

CDR3 protein: CASSLRDYEQYF
CDR3 DNA: TGTGCCAGCAGCTTACGGGACTACGAGCAGTACTTC
D gene: -
clone size: once
J gene: TRBJ2-7
V gene: TRBV13

CDR3 protein: CASSPSRRGEQYF
CDR3 DNA: TGTGCCAGCAGTCCTTCGAGGAGGGGTGAGCAGTACTTC
D gene: -
clone size: -
J gene: TRBJ2-7
V gene: TRBV6-5

CDR3 protein: CATSRAGTGVEKLFF
CDR3 DNA: TGTGCCACCAGCAGAGCAGGGACAGGGGTTGAAAAACTGTTTTTT
D gene: TRBD1
clone size: once
J gene: TRBJ1-4
V gene: TRBV15

CDR3 protein: CASSYSSWGGEKLFF
CDR3 DNA: TGTGCCAGCAGTTACTCGAGCTGGGGGGGTGAAAAACTGTTTTTT
D gene: -
clone size: once
J gene: TRBJ1-4
V gene: TRBV6-5

CDR3 protein: CASMGLASTDTQYF
CDR3 DNA: TGTGCCAGCATGGGACTAGCGAGCACAGATACGCAGTATTTT
D gene: TRBD2
clone size: once
J gene: TRBJ2-3
V gene: TRBV6-5

CDR3 protein: CASSWDRGQPQHF
CDR3 DNA: TGTGCCAGCAGCTGGGACAGGGGACAGCCCCAGCATTTT
D gene: TRBD1
clone size: -
J gene: TRBJ1-5
V gene: TRBV5-6

CDR3 protein: CASSSASGDRGSYNEQFF
CDR3 DNA: TGTGCCAGCAGCTCTGCTAGCGGTGACAGGGGCTCCTACAATGAGCAGTTCTTC
D gene: -
clone size: -
J gene: TRBJ2-1
V gene: TRBV7-9

CDR3 protein: CASSYGLVPQNEQFF
CDR3 DNA: TGTGCCAGCAGTTATGGGCTGGTACCGCAAAATGAGCAGTTCTTC
D gene: -
clone size: -
J gene: TRBJ2-1
V gene: TRBV6-5

CDR3 protein: CASSQGQLETQYF
CDR3 DNA: TGCGCCAGCAGCCAGGGCCAGCTGGAGACCCAGTACTTC
D gene: -
clone size: -
J gene: TRBJ2-5
V gene: TRBV5-1

CDR3 protein: CASSGSGGPYNEQFF
CDR3 DNA: TGTGCCAGCAGTGGTAGCGGGGGGCCTTACAATGAGCAGTTCTTC
D gene: TRBD2
clone size: -
J gene: TRBJ2-1
V gene: TRBV25-1

CDR3 protein: CASSLEAGAGGQETQYF
CDR3 DNA: TGTGCCAGCAGCTTGGAAGCTGGGGCGGGGGGCCAAGAGACCCAGTACTTC
D gene: TRBD2
clone size: -
J gene: TRBJ2-5
V gene: TRBV5-4

CDR3 protein: CASSLSRGGRTDTQYF
CDR3 DNA: TGTGCCAGCAGCTTATCGAGGGGGGGGAGAACAGATACGCAGTATTTT
D gene: -
clone size: -
J gene: TRBJ2-3
V gene: TRBV7-6

CDR3 protein: CASSYSAQETQYF
CDR3 DNA: TGTGCCAGTAGTTATAGCGCCCAAGAGACCCAGTACTTC
D gene: -
clone size: -
J gene: TRBJ2-5
V gene: TRBV19

CDR3 protein: CAWGQKETQYF
CDR3 DNA: TGTGCCTGGGGACAGAAAGAGACCCAGTACTTC
D gene: -
clone size: -
J gene: TRBJ2-5
V gene: TRBV30

CDR3 protein: CASSLDPRGTQYF
CDR3 DNA: TGTGCCAGCAGCTTAGATCCCCGAGGGACCCAGTACTTC
D gene: -
clone size: -
J gene: TRBJ2-5
V gene: TRBV11-2

CDR3 protein: CASSQDSGRALTPGANVLTF
CDR3 DNA: TGCGCCAGCAGCCAAGATTCCGGCAGGGCTCTGACTCCTGGGGCCAACGTCCTGACTTTC
D gene: -
clone size: -
J gene: TRBJ2-6
V gene: TRBV4-1

CDR3 protein: CASSPRVGAGFSQPQHF
CDR3 DNA: TGTGCCAGCAGTCCCCGTGTTGGGGCCGGGTTTAGTCAGCCCCAGCATTTT
D gene: -
clone size: -
J gene: TRBJ1-5
V gene: TRBV27

CDR3 protein: CASSDGQGVGETQYF
CDR3 DNA: TGTGCCAGCAGTGACGGACAGGGGGTGGGGGAGACCCAGTACTTC
D gene: TRBD1
clone size: -
J gene: TRBJ2-5
V gene: TRBV6-1

CDR3 protein: CASSFDGSIQFF
CDR3 DNA: TGTGCCAGCAGCTTTGACGGTAGCATCCAGTTCTTC
D gene: -
clone size: -
J gene: TRBJ2-1
V gene: TRBV5-4

CDR3 protein: CASSWDRGTSPLHF
CDR3 DNA: TGCGCCAGCAGCTGGGACAGGGGGACTTCACCCCTCCACTTT
D gene: TRBD1
clone size: -
J gene: TRBJ1-6
V gene: TRBV5-1